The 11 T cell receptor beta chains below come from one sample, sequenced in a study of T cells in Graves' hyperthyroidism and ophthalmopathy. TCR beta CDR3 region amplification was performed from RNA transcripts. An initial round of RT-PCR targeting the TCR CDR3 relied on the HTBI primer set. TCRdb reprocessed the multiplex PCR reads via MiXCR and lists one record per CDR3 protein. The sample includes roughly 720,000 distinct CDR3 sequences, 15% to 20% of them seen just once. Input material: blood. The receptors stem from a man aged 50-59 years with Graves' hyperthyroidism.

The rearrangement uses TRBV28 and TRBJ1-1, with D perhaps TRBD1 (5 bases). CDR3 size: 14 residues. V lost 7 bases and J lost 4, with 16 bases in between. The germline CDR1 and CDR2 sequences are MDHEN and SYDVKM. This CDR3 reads CASTNRGAGTEAFF. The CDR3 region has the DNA TGTGCCAGCACCAATCGTGGGGCGGGCACTGAAGCTTTCTTT.

CDR3 loop: CAAGRSPGRGSPGELFF. For the CDR3, the DNA is TGTGCCGCAGGACGCTCGCCCGGGAGGGGATCGCCCGGGGAGCTGTTTTTT. The chain combines TRBV9 with TRBJ2-2; 8 bases fit TRBD2. The germline V gene has CDR1 SGDLS and CDR2 YYNGEE. The V segment lost 10 bases and the J segment 6 bases; nucleotides outside the gene matches: 20. There are 17 residues in the CDR3.

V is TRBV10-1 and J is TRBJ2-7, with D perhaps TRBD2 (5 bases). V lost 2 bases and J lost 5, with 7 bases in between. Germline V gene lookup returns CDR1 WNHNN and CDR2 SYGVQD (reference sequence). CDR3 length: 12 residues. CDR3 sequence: CASSETGDEQYF. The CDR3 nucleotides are TGCGCCAGCAGTGAGACCGGGGACGAGCAGTACTTC.

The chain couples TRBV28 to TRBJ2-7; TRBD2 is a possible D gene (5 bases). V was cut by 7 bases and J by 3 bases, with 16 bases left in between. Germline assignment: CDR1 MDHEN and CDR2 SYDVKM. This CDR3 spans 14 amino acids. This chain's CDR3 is CASTLAGRGYEQYF. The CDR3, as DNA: TGTGCCAGCACCCTCGCCGGACGGGGCTACGAGCAGTACTTC.

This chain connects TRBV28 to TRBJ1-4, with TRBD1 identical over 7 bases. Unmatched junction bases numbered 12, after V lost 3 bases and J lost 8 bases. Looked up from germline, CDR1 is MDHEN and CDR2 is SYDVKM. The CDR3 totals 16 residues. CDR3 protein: CASSFGQAPRREKLFF. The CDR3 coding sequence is TGTGCCAGCAGTTTCGGACAGGCCCCACGACGAGAAAAACTGTTTTTT.

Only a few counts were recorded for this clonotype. The CDR3 nucleotides are TGTGCCAGCAGTTTCCCCCCCGTCACCGGGGAGCTGTTTTTT. It translates to CASSFPPVTGELFF. The gene calls are TRBV27 and TRBJ2-2; the D is unclear. V was trimmed by 3 bases and J by 4 bases, leaving 9 bases between them. Germline CDR1 and CDR2: MNHEY and SMNVEV (reference sequence). CDR3 length: 14 residues.

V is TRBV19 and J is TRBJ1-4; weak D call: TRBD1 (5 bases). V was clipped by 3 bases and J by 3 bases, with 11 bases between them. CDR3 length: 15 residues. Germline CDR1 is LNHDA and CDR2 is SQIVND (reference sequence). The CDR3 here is CASSIDSSPNEKLFF. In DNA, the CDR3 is TGTGCCAGTAGTATTGACAGTTCACCTAATGAAAAACTGTTTTTT.

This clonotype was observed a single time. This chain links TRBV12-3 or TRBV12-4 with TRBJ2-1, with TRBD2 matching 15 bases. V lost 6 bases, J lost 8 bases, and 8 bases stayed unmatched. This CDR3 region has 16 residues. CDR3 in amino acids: CASSSPWTSGRDEQFF. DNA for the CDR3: TGTGCCAGCAGCTCCCCCTGGACTAGCGGGAGGGATGAGCAGTTCTTC.

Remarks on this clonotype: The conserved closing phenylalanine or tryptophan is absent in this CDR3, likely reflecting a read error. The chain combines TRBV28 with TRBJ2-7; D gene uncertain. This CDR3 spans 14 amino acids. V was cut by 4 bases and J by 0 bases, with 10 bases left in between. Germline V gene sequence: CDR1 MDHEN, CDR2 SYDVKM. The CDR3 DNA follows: TGTGCCAGCAGTTCAAATGGGGTCTCCTACGAGCAGTACCTC. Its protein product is CASSSNGVSYEQYL.

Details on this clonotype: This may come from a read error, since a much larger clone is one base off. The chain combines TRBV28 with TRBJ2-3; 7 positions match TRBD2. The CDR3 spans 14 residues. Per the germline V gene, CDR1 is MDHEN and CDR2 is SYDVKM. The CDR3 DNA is TGTGTCAGCAAGAGCGGGGTTAGCACAGATACGCAGTATTTT. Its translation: CVSKSGVSTDTQYF.

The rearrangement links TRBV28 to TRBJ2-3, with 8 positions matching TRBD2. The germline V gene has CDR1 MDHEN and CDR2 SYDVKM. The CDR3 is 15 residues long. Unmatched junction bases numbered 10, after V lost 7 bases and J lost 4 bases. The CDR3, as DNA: TGTGCCAGCACACAAGCGGGAGCAAGGGCAGATACGCAGTATTTT. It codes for CASTQAGARADTQYF. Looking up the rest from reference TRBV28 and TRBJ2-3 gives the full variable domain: DVKVTQSSRYLVKRTGEKVFLECVQDMDHENMFWYRQDPGLGLRLIYFSYDVKMKEKGDIPEGYSVSREKKERFSLILESASTNQTSMYLCASTQAGARADTQYFGPGTRLTVL.